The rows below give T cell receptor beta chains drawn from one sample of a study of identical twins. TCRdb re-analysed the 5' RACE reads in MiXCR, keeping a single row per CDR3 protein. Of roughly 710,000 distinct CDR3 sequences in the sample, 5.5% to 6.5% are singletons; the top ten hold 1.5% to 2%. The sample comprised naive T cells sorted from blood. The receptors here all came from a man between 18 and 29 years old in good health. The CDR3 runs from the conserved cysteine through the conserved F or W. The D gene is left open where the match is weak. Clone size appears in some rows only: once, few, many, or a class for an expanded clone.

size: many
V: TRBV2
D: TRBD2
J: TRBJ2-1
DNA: TGTGCCACTCGGGAGCGGGATTGGAATGAGCAGTTCTTC
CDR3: CATRERDWNEQFF

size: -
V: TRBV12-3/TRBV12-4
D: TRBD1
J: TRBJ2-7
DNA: TGTGCCAGCAGCCGGGGACAGGGGGGACGCGAGCAGTACTTC
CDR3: CASSRGQGGREQYF

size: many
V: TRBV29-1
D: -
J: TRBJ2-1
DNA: TGCAGCGTAAGACCGGGCCCCAATGAGCAGTTCTTC
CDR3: CSVRPGPNEQFF

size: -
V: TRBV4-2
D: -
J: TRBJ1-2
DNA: TGTGCCAGCAGCCCGGGGGGCCCTCGGAGGGGAGGCTACACCTTC
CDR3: CASSPGGPRRGGYTF

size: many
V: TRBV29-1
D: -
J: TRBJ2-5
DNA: TGCAGCGTTGTATCTGGAAAAGAGACCCAGTACTTC
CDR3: CSVVSGKETQYF

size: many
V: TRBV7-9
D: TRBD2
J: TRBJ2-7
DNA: TGTGCCAGCAGCTTAGGGCGGGAGTACGAGCAGTACTTC
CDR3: CASSLGREYEQYF

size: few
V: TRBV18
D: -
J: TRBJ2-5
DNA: TGTGCCAGCTCACCTCTGGGTAGCGGCGCCCAAGAGACCCAGTACTTC
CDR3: CASSPLGSGAQETQYF

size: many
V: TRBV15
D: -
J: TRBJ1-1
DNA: TGTGCCACCAAAACGGGGATGAACACTGAAGCTTTCTTT
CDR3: CATKTGMNTEAFF

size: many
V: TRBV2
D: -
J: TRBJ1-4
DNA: TGTGCCAGCAGTGAAGGACGTGGGCGCGGAAAACTGTTTTTT
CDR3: CASSEGRGRGKLFF

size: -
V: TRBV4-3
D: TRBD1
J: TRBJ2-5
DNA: TGCGCCAGCAGCTACCAACAGGGGCAAGAGACCCAGTACTTC
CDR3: CASSYQQGQETQYF

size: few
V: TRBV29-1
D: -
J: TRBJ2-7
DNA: TGCAGCGTTGAAGATCGGGACTACGAGCAGTACTTC
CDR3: CSVEDRDYEQYF

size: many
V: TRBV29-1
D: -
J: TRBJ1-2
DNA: TGCAGCGTTGACAGCGGCTACACCTTC
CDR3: CSVDSGYTF

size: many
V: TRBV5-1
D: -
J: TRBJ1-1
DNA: TGCGCCAGCAGCTCCCGGGACGGCGCGCTGAACACTGAAGCTTTCTTT
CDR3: CASSSRDGALNTEAFF

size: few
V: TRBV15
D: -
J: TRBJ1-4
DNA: TGTGCCACCAGCAGGGAACCGGGACGGCTAGCGATCGAAAAACTGTTTTTT
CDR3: CATSREPGRLAIEKLFF

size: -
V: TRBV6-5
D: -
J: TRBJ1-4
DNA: TGTGCCAGCAGTTATGGGAAGGGCGGAAATGAAAAACTGTTTTTT
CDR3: CASSYGKGGNEKLFF

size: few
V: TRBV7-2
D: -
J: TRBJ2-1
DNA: TGTGCCAGCAGCTTAGCTCTAGAAAGAGGTGAGCAGTTCTTC
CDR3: CASSLALERGEQFF

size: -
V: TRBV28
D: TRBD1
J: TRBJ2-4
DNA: TGTGCCAGCGGGACAGGGGGCCAGGTAGCCAAAAACATTCAGTACTTC
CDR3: CASGTGGQVAKNIQYF

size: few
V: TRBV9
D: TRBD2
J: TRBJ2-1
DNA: TGTGCCAGCAGTGGGAGGAGCGGGAGAGAGCTCGATGAGCAGTTCTTC
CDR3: CASSGRSGRELDEQFF

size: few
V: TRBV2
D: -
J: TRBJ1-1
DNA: TGTGCCAGCAGAGGGACATTCCTCACTGAAGCTTTCTTT
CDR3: CASRGTFLTEAFF

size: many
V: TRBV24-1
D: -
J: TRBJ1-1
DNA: TGTGCCACCGCGGGTTTTCCGGGCACTGAAGCTTTCTTT
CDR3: CATAGFPGTEAFF

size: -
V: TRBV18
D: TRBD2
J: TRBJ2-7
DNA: TGTGCCAGCTCATTTCGACTAGCGGACGAGCAGTACTTC
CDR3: CASSFRLADEQYF

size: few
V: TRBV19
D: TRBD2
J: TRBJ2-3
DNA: TGTGCCAGTAGTTCTCGTCAGCGGGAACAGACAGATACGCAGTATTTT
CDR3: CASSSRQREQTDTQYF

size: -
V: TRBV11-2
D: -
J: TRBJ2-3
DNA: TGTGCCAGCAACGAGGGGTTCGCTAGCACAGATACGCAGTATTTT
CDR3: CASNEGFASTDTQYF

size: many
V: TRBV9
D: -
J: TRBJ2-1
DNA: TGTGCCAGCAGCGTGGGGGAAATCTACAATGAGCAGTTCTTC
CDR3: CASSVGEIYNEQFF

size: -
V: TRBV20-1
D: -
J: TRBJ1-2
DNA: TGCAGTGCTGCTGCCCCGGGGGGGAGTGGCTACACCTTC
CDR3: CSAAAPGGSGYTF

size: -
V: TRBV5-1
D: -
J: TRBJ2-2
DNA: TGCGCCAGCAGCTTGACCCGGACTTTCGAGGAGCTGTTTTTT
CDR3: CASSLTRTFEELFF

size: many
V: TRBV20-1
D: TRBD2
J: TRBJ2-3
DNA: TGCAGTGCTGGCGCGGGGGGAGGGGCCCGAGATACGCAGTATTTT
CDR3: CSAGAGGGARDTQYF

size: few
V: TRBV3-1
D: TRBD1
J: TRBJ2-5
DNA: TGTGCCAGCACAGGGGACAGGGTGGGAGAGACCCAGTACTTC
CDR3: CASTGDRVGETQYF

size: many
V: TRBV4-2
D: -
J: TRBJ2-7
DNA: TGTGCCAGCAGTCCCGAGCTAGCGTCACACGAGCAGTACTTC
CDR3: CASSPELASHEQYF

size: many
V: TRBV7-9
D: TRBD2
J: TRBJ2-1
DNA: TGTGCCAGCAGCCCCCCGGGCGGGAGGGCCGGTGAGCAGTTCTTC
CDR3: CASSPPGGRAGEQFF

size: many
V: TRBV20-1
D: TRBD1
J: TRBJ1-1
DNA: TGCAGTGCTAGATTCACACAGGGGAGCACTGAAGCTTTCTTT
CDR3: CSARFTQGSTEAFF

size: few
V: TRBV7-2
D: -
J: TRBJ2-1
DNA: TGTGCCAGCAGCTTCGATATCGGTGAGCAGTTCTTC
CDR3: CASSFDIGEQFF

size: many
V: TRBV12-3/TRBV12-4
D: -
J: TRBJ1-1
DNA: TGTGCCAGCAGTTCCCGGGACGGACCGAACACTGAAGCTTTCTTT
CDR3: CASSSRDGPNTEAFF

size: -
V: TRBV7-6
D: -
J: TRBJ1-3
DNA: TGTGCCAGCAGCTTAGAAACAAAGGGAAACACCATATATTTT
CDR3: CASSLETKGNTIYF

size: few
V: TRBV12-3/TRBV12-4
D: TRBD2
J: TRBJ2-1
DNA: TGTGCCAGCAGTTTCCTAGCGGGGGTAAGCTCCTACAATGAGCAGTTCTTC
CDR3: CASSFLAGVSSYNEQFF

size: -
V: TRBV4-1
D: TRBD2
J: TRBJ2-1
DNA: TGCGCCAGCAGCCAAGTCCTAGCGGGAGTGCCTGAGCAGTTCTTC
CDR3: CASSQVLAGVPEQFF

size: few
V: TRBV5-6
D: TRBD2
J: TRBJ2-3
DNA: TGTGCCAGCAGAATAGCGGGAGTTCCAGATACGCAGTATTTT
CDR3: CASRIAGVPDTQYF

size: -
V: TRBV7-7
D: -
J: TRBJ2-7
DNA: TGTGCCAGCAGCGACGGGACGGAAGCCTCCGAGCAGTACTTC
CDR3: CASSDGTEASEQYF

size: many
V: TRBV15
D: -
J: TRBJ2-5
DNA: TGTGCCACCAGCAGAGATCTTAAGACTAGAAATTTTGCCCAGTACTTC
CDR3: CATSRDLKTRNFAQYF

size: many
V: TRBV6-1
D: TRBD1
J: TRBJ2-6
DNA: TGTGCCAGCAGCCAAGGGACAGGGGTTGGCGGGGCCAACGTCCTGACTTTC
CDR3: CASSQGTGVGGANVLTF

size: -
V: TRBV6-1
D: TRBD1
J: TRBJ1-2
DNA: TGTGCCAGCAGTCCATCAGGGACAGGGGGCCGCAACTATGGCTACACCTTC
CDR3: CASSPSGTGGRNYGYTF

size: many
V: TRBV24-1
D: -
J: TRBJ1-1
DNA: TGTGCCACCAGTGATGGGAGACAGGAGCTGAACACTGAAGCTTTCTTT
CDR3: CATSDGRQELNTEAFF

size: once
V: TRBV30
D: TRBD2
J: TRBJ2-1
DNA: TGTGCCTGGGGCAGGGCGGGGGACTACAATGAGCAGTTCTTC
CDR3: CAWGRAGDYNEQFF

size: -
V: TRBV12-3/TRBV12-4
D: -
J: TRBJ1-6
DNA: TGTGCCAGCACTAGGGACGGCGATAATTCACCCCTCCACTTT
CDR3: CASTRDGDNSPLHF

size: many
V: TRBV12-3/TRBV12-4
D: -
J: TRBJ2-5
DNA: TGTGCCAGCAGCTTAGGGGACCCGAGAGAGACCCAGTACTTC
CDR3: CASSLGDPRETQYF

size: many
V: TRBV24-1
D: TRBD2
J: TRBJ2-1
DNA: TGTGCCACCAGTGCTACCCTGGGGCTAGCGGGATCCTACAATGAGCAGTTCTTC
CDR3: CATSATLGLAGSYNEQFF

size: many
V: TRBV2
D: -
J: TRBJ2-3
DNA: TGTGCCAGCAGGGATGGGACTAGCACAGATACGCAGTATTTT
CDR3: CASRDGTSTDTQYF

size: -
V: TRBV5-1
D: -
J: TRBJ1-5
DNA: TGCGCCAGCAGCTTGGGTCCGGGGCAAGGGGTCAATCAGCCCCAGCATTTT
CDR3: CASSLGPGQGVNQPQHF

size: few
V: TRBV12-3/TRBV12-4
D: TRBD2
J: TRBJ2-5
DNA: TGTGCCAGCAAGGGGCTAGCGGGTGTAGAGACCCAGTACTTC
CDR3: CASKGLAGVETQYF

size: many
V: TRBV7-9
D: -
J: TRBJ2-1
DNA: TGTGCCAGCAGCCAGCTTAGGGGGTATACATACAATGAGCAGTTCTTC
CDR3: CASSQLRGYTYNEQFF

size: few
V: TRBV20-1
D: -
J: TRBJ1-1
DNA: TGCAGTGCTCCCTCAGACAGAAACACTGAAGCTTTCTTT
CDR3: CSAPSDRNTEAFF

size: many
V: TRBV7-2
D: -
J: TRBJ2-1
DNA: TGTGCCAGCAGCTTTGGACCTACTGACAATGAGCAGTTCTTC
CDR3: CASSFGPTDNEQFF

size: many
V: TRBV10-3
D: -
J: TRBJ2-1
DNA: TGTGCCATCACCGACGGGACGTTAACCTACAATGAGCAGTTCTTC
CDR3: CAITDGTLTYNEQFF

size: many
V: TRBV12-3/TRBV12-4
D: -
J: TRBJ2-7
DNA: TGTGCCAGCAGTTTCCCCGAGGGTAAATCCTACGAGCAGTACTTC
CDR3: CASSFPEGKSYEQYF